The 10 T cell receptor beta chains given below trace back to one sample, sequenced in a study of radiation and T cells in renal cell carcinoma. Time point reported: baseline pretreatment blood. Sample treatment: 15 Gy SBRT to primary tumor, nephrectomy 4 weeks later. Sequenced by immunoSEQ multiplex PCR; TCRdb stores in-frame clones only, minus some. The table has 150,000 or so clones, about 88% seen once. This sample comprised blood, obtained from a patient whose treatment included radiotherapy and nephrectomy. The receptors derive from a woman in her seventies with renal cell carcinoma.

The chain is built from TRBV19 and TRBJ1-1, with 7 positions matching TRBD1. Per the germline V gene, CDR1 is LNHDA and CDR2 is SQIVND (reference sequence). V dropped 9 bases and J dropped 1; count of bases not matched to a gene: 11. The CDR3 is made up of 15 amino acids. CDR3 in amino acids: CASRLGDRENTEAFF. The CDR3 nucleotides are TGTGCCAGCCGCTTGGGAGACAGGGAGAACACTGAAGCTTTCTTT.

V gene TRBV28 combines with J gene TRBJ2-6; 7 nucleotides match TRBD1. The J segment lost 0 bases and the V segment lost 6 bases, leaving 8 bases of the junction unmatched. The CDR3 contains 17 residues. The germline V gene has CDR1 MDHEN and CDR2 SYDVKM. CDR3 nucleotides: TGTGCCAGCAGCACAGGGGAAATGGTCTCTGGGGCCAACGTCCTGACTTTC. This sequence encodes CASSTGEMVSGANVLTF.

The V gene is TRBV18, the J gene TRBJ2-5, with TRBD1 matching 9 bases. Germline-derived CDR1 and CDR2 are KGHSH and LQKENI. V was clipped by 3 bases and J by 5 bases; unmatched bases: 13. The CDR3 has 17 amino acids. The CDR3 here is CASSPIPGQGLSETQYF. The DNA for the CDR3 is TGTGCCAGCTCACCTATCCCGGGACAGGGACTCTCGGAGACCCAGTACTTC.

This chain joins TRBV6-5 and TRBJ1-1; perhaps TRBD1 as D (6 bases). In germline, CDR1 is MNHEY, CDR2 SVGAGI. The CDR3 runs to 15 residues. The germline V and J ends were trimmed by 5 bases and 5 bases, with 18 bases remaining between them. This CDR3 reads CASSIQQGGVTEAFF. The CDR3, as DNA: TGTGCCAGCAGTATTCAACAGGGAGGGGTTACTGAAGCTTTCTTT.

V is TRBV28 and J is TRBJ1-5, with 7 bases lining up with TRBD1. V lost 5 bases to trimming and J lost 1 base; unmatched junction nucleotides: 14. The CDR3 totals 18 residues. Germline V CDR1 and CDR2: MDHEN, SYDVKM. The CDR3 coding sequence is TGTGCCAGCAGTGCGTTACAGGGGAGGGTCTTAAGCAATCAGCCCCAGCATTTT. Protein: CASSALQGRVLSNQPQHF.

V and J are TRBV29-1 and TRBJ2-5, with TRBD2 matching over 15 bases. CDR1 is SQVTM, CDR2 ANQGSEA, per germline. J was trimmed by 2 bases and V by 7 bases; bases with no gene match: 2. CDR3 size: 14 residues. CDR3 region: CSAGTSGGQETQYF. The CDR3 bases are TGCAGCGCCGGGACTAGCGGGGGGCAAGAGACCCAGTACTTC.

This chain uses TRBV9 with TRBJ2-2; TRBD2 matches at 15 bases. Germline values: CDR1 SGDLS, CDR2 YYNGEE. The CDR3 runs to 17 residues. The ends lost 3 bases at V and 5 bases at J; junction bases unmatched: 5. CDR3 bases: TGTGCCAGCAGCGGCCCGGGGACTAGCGGGGGGACCGGGGAGCTGTTTTTT. Its protein is CASSGPGTSGGTGELFF.

J is TRBJ2-1 and V is TRBV5-6; 11 bases are shared with TRBD2. The CDR3 sequence is 16 residues long. J lost 8 bases, V lost 1 base, and 8 bases had no gene match. Per the germline V gene, CDR1 is SGHDT and CDR2 is YYEEEE. CDR3: CASSLFVAGGPHEQFF. In DNA form, the CDR3 reads TGTGCCAGCAGCTTGTTTGTAGCGGGGGGGCCCCATGAGCAGTTCTTC.

The DNA for the CDR3 is TGCGCCAGCAGTGAGGGCACCAATCAGCCCCAGCATTTT. It encodes CASSEGTNQPQHF. The chain recombines TRBV10-2 with TRBJ1-5; D remains unclear. The germline V gene encodes CDR1 WSHSY and CDR2 SAAADI. V lost 2 bases, J lost 3 bases, and 5 bases lay in between. The CDR3 is 13 residues long.

This chain links TRBV29-1 with TRBJ1-2; 9 bases map to TRBD1. The CDR3 runs to 13 residues. The junction had 10 bases not matched to a gene; V was cut back by 7 bases and J by 7 bases. Germline assignment: CDR1 SQVTM and CDR2 ANQGSEA. CDR3 nucleotide sequence: TGCAGCGCCCGGACAGGGGTCGACTTTGGCTACACCTTC. This translates into CSARTGVDFGYTF.